This T cell receptor (beta chain) was recorded in a study of identical twins. Template switching added a universal primer site, and cDNA bore unique molecular identifiers. TCRdb ran MiXCR on the 5' RACE reads and lists one entry per CDR3 protein. The sample shows a few hundred thousand distinct CDR3 sequences, roughly 7.1% of them seen only once. With V trimmed by 3 bases and J by 4 bases, 7 bases remained unmatched. This CDR3 region has 17 residues. Germline CDR1 SGHAT, CDR2 FQNNGV. These data also formed part of another study, on T cells expressing NK-cell markers. That report adds: Sequencing covered eight donors, seven HCMV-seropositive and one seronegative.

The sequenced material came from CD8+ T cells sorted from blood. The TCR was taken from a woman aged 18-29 years in good health. V and J are TRBV11-2 and TRBJ2-1, with TRBD2 matching over 12 bases. Here the CDR3 reads CASSFTSGRPGYNEQFF. The DNA for the CDR3 is TGTGCCAGCAGCTTCACTAGCGGGAGGCCCGGGTACAATGAGCAGTTCTTC.